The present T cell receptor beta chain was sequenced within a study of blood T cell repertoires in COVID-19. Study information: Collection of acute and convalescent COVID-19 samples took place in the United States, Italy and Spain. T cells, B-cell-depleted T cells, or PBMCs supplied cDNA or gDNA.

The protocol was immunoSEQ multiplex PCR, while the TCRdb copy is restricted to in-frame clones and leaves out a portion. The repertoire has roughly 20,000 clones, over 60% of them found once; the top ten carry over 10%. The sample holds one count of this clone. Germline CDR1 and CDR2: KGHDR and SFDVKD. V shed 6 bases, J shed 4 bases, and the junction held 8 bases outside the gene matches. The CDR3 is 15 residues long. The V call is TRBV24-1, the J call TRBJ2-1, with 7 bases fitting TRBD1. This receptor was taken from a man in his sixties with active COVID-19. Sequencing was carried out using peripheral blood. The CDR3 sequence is CATSRRAGGYNEQFF. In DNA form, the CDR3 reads TGTGCCACCAGTCGTCGGGCAGGGGGTTACAATGAGCAGTTCTTC.